The sequence of this TCR beta chain was determined in a study of response to subunit inactivated influenza vaccine. One entry per CDR3 protein, called by TCRdb with MiXCR from the RT-PCR reads. The sample contains hundreds of thousands of distinct CDR3 sequences, about 15% of which appear only once. J was trimmed by 6 bases and V by 6 bases; bases with no gene match: 11. The CDR3 totals 17 residues. Germline V CDR1 and CDR2: SEHNR, FQNEAQ (reference sequence). This clonotype was seen only a few times. V is TRBV7-9 and J is TRBJ2-5; 15 nucleotides match TRBD2. Sequenced here: PBMCs from blood, sampled roughly 2 weeks before vaccination. The TCR comes from a man aged 50-59 years who received an inactivated influenza vaccine. The CDR3 sequence: CASREGLAGGPFQTQYF. In DNA, the CDR3 is TGTGCCAGCAGGGAAGGACTAGCGGGGGGGCCGTTCCAGACCCAGTACTTC.